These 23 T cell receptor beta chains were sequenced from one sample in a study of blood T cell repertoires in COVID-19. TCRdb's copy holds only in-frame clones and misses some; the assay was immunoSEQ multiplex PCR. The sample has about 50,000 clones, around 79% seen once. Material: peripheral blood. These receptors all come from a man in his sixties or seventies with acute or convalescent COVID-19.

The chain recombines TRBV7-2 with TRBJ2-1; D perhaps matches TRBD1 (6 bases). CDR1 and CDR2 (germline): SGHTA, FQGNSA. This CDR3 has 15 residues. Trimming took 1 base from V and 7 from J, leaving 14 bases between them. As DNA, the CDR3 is TGTGCCAGCAGCTTAGGTCAGGGGTTGCGGAATGAGCAGTTCTTC. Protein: CASSLGQGLRNEQFF. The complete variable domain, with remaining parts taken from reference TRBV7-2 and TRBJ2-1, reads GAGVSQSPSNKVTEKGKDVELRCDPISGHTALYWYRQSLGQGLEFLIYFQGNSAPDKSGLPSDRFSAERTGGSVSTLTIQRTQQEDSAVYLCASSLGQGLRNEQFFGPGTRLTVL.

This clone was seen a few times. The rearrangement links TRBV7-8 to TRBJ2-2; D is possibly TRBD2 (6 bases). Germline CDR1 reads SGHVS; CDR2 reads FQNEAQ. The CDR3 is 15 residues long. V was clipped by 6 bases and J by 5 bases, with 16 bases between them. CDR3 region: CASSLQPRETGELFF. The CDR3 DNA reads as TGTGCCAGCAGTCTCCAGCCCCGGGAGACCGGGGAGCTGTTTTTT.

CDR3 in amino acids: CASSLGEVGAYEQYF. Written as DNA, the CDR3 is TGTGCCAGCAGCTTGGGGGAGGTAGGGGCCTACGAGCAGTACTTC. V gene TRBV5-5 combines with J gene TRBJ2-7, with D perhaps TRBD2 (6 bases). The V end lost 0 bases, the J end lost 2 bases, and 12 bases lay between the germline ends. This CDR3 has 15 amino acids. Germline CDR1 and CDR2: SGHKS and YYEKEE (reference sequence).

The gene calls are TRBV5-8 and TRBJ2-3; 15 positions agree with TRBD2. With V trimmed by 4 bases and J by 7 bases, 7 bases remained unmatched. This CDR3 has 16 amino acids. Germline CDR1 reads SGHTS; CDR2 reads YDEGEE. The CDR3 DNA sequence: TGTGCCAGCAGCCGTGACGGGACTAGCGGGAGGAATACGCAGTATTTT. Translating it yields CASSRDGTSGRNTQYF.

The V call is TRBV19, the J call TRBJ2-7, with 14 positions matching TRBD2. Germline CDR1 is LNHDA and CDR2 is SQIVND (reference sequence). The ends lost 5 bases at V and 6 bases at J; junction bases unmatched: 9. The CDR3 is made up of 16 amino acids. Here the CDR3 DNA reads TGTGCCAGTAGTTCTCCCCGACTAGCGGGAGGGCTCGAGCAGTACTTC. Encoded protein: CASSSPRLAGGLEQYF.

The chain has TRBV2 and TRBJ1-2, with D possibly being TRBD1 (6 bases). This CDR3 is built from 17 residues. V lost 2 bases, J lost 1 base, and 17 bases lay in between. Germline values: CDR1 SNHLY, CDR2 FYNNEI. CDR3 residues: CASSERRQVTINYGYTF. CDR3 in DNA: TGTGCCAGCAGTGAAAGGAGACAGGTGACGATTAACTATGGCTACACCTTC.

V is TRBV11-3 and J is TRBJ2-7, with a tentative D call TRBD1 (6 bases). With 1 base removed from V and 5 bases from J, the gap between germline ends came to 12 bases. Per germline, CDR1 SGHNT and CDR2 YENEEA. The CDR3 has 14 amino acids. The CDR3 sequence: CASSLVQGPHEQYF. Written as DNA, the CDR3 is TGTGCCAGCAGCTTAGTCCAGGGGCCCCACGAGCAGTACTTC.

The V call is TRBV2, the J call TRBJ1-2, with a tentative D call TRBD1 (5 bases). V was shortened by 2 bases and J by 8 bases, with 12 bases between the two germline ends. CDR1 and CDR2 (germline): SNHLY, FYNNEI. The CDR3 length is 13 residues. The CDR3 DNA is TGTGCCAGCAGTGAACGGGGGGACGGGGGCTACACCTTC. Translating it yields CASSERGDGGYTF.

CDR3 loop: CASSLGAGGRYTEAFF. As DNA, the CDR3 is TGTGCCAGCAGTTTAGGGGCGGGGGGTCGGTACACTGAAGCTTTCTTT. This chain joins TRBV28 and TRBJ1-1; maybe TRBD1 (5 bases). The V end lost 2 bases, the J end lost 3 bases, and 16 bases lay between the germline ends. This CDR3 is 16 amino acids long. Germline V gene sequence: CDR1 MDHEN, CDR2 SYDVKM. The full variable domain, its missing parts supplied by reference TRBV28 and TRBJ1-1, is DVKVTQSSRYLVKRTGEKVFLECVQDMDHENMFWYRQDPGLGLRLIYFSYDVKMKEKGDIPEGYSVSREKKERFSLILESASTNQTSMYLCASSLGAGGRYTEAFFGQGTRLTVV.

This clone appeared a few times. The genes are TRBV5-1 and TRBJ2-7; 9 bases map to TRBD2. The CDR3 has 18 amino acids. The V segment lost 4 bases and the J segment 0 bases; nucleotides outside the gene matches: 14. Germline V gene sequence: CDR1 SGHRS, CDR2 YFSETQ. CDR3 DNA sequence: TGCGCCAGCAGCCCGGGCCTAGCGGGGCCTCTCAGCTCCTACGAGCAGTACTTC. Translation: CASSPGLAGPLSSYEQYF.

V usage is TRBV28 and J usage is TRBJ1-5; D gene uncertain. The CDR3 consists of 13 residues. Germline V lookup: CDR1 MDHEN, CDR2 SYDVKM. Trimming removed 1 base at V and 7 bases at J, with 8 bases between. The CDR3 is CASSLSSRQPQHF. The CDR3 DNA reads TGTGCCAGCAGTTTATCTTCGAGACAGCCCCAGCATTTT.

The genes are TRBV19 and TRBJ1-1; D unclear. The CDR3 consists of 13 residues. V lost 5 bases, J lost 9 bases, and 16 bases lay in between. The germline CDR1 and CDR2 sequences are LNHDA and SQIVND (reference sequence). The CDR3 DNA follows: TGTGCCAGTAGTCCACCCCCGCGGCGGCAAGCTTTCTTT. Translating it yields CASSPPPRRQAFF.

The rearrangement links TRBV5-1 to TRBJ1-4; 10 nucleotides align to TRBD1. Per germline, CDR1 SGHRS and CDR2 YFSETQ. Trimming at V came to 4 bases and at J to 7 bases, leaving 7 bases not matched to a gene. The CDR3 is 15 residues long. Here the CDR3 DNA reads TGCGCCAGCAGCCCCAGGACAGGGGGAGTTGAAAAACTGTTTTTT. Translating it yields CASSPRTGGVEKLFF.

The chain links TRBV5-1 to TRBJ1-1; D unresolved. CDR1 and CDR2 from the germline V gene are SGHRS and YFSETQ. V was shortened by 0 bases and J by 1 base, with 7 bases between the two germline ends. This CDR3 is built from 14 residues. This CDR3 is CASSLGHTNTEAFF. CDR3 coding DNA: TGCGCCAGCAGCTTGGGACATACGAACACTGAAGCTTTCTTT.

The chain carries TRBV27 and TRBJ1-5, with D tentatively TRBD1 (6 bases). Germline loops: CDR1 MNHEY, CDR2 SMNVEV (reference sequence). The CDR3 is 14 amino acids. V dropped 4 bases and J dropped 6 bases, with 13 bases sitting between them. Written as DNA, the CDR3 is TGTGCCAGCAGTTCAACACAGGGTGGTCAGCCCCAGCATTTT. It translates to CASSSTQGGQPQHF.

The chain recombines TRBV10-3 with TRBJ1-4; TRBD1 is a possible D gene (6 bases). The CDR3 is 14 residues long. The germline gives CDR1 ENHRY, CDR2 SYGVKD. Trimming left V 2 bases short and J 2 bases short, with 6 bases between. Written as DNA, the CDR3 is TGTGCCATCAGTGAGGACAGGACTAATGAAAAACTGTTTTTT. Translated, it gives CAISEDRTNEKLFF.

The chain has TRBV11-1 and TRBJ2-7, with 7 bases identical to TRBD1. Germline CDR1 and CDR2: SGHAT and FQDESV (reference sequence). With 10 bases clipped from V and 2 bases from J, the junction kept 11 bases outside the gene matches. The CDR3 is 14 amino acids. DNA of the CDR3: TGTGCCACCACGCCACCGGGACAGACCTACGAGCAGTACTTC. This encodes CATTPPGQTYEQYF.

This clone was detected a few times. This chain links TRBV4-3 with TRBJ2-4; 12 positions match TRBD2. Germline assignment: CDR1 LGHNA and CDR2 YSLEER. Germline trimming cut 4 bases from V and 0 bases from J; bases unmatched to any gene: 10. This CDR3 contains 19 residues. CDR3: CASSPSTSGSPIAKNIQYF. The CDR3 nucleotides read TGCGCCAGCAGCCCCTCGACTAGCGGGAGTCCAATAGCCAAAAACATTCAGTACTTC.

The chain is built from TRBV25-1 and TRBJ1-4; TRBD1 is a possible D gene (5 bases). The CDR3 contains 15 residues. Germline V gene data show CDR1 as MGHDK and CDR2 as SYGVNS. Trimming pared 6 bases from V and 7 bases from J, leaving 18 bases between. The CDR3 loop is CASSGWRGSGEKLFF. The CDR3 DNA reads TGTGCCAGCAGCGGGTGGAGGGGAAGCGGTGAAAAACTGTTTTTT.

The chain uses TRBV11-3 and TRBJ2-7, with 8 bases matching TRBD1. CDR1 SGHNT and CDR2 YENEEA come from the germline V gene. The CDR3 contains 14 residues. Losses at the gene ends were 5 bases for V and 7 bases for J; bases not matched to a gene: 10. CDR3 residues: CASSERSGGGEQYF. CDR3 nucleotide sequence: TGTGCCAGCAGCGAGCGATCAGGGGGCGGGGAGCAGTACTTC.

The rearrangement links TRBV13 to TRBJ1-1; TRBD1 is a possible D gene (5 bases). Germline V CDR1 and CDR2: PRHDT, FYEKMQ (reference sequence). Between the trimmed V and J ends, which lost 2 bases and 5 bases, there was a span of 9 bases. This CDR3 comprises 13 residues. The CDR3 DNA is TGTGCCAGCAGCTTATTTAAGGGGACTGAAGCTTTCTTT. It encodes CASSLFKGTEAFF.

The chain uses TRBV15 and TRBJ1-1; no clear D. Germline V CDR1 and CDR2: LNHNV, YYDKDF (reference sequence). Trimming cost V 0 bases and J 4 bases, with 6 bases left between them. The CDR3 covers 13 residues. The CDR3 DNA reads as TGTGCCACCAGCAGAGAGACGGGCACTGAAGCTTTCTTT. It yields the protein CATSRETGTEAFF.

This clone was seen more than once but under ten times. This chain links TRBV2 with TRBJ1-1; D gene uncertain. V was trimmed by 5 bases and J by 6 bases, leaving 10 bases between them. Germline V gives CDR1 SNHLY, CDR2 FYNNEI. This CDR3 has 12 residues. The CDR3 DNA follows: TGTGCCAGCAGTCAAATTGGCCCTGAAGCTTTCTTT. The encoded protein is CASSQIGPEAFF. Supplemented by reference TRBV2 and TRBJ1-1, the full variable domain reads EPEVTQTPSHQVTQMGQEVILRCVPISNHLYFYWYRQILGQKVEFLVSFYNNEISEKSEIFDDQFSVERPDGSNFTLKIRSTKLEDSAMYFCASSQIGPEAFFGQGTRLTVV.